Listed here are 21 T cell receptor beta chains from one sample, sequenced in a study of early T cells in non-severe SARS-CoV-2 infection. MiXCR, run by TCRdb on the 5' RACE reads, gives a single entry per CDR3 protein. The table lists approximately 20,000 distinct CDR3 sequences, about 5% of them singletons. Material: whole blood. Receptor source: an adult who was a healthcare worker with PCR-confirmed SARS-CoV-2 infection or an uninfected control (not recorded which).

At least ten counts were recorded for this clonotype. This chain links TRBV24-1 with TRBJ2-5; TRBD1 matches 7 bases. The CDR3 is made up of 13 amino acids. V dropped 8 bases and J dropped 1; count of bases not matched to a gene: 3. The germline V gene has CDR1 KGHDR and CDR2 SFDVKD. CDR3 sequence reads: CATKAGGQETQYF. The CDR3 nucleotides read TGTGCCACCAAGGCAGGGGGCCAAGAGACCCAGTACTTC.

This clonotype has ten or more counts. The chain joins TRBV18 to TRBJ1-1; D unresolved. The germline gives CDR1 KGHSH, CDR2 LQKENI. Trimming removed 0 bases at V and 4 bases at J, with 12 bases between. This CDR3 is built from 15 residues. This chain's CDR3 is CASSPPRVAGTEAFF. The DNA of the CDR3 is TGTGCCAGCTCACCACCGCGAGTTGCGGGCACTGAAGCTTTCTTT.

V usage is TRBV20-1 and J usage is TRBJ1-5; D not certain. The CDR3 totals 11 residues. Germline CDR1 DFQATT, CDR2 SNEGSKA (reference sequence). Trimming stripped 5 bases from V and 3 bases from J, with 5 bases between. The CDR3 loop reads CSAGLNQPQHF. The CDR3 nucleotides are TGCAGTGCTGGGCTCAATCAGCCCCAGCATTTT.

This clonotype is classed as medium-sized. V is TRBV28 and J is TRBJ1-6; the match to TRBD1 covers 10 bases. V lost 6 bases to trimming and J lost 6 bases; unmatched junction nucleotides: 11. Germline V gene data show CDR1 as MDHEN and CDR2 as SYDVKM. The CDR3 consists of 17 residues. The CDR3 spells CASSPTGGFWGNSPLHF. CDR3 coding DNA: TGTGCCAGCAGCCCGACAGGGGGCTTCTGGGGTAATTCACCCCTCCACTTT.

This clonotype has a count of ten or more. V is TRBV6-4 and J is TRBJ2-2, with no clear D. Between the trimmed V and J ends, which lost 6 bases and 1 base, there was a span of 9 bases. The CDR3 contains 14 residues. Germline CDR1 reads MRHNA; CDR2 reads SNTAGT. The CDR3 reads CASSSTLNTGELFF. The DNA for the CDR3 is TGTGCCAGCAGCTCGACATTGAACACCGGGGAGCTGTTTTTT.

This clonotype was recorded once. The rearrangement joins TRBV20-1 to TRBJ2-7; D is unclear. The V and J ends lost 3 bases and 0 bases respectively, with 6 bases between them. This CDR3 is built from 12 residues. In germline, CDR1 is DFQATT, CDR2 SNEGSKA (reference sequence). CDR3 protein: CSASSLSYEQYF. CDR3 in DNA: TGCAGTGCTAGCAGCCTCTCCTACGAGCAGTACTTC.

This clonotype showed up many times. This chain uses TRBV7-2 with TRBJ2-6; D is uncertain. The CDR3 covers 15 residues. The germline CDR1 and CDR2 sequences are SGHTA and FQGNSA. Trimming removed 5 bases from V and 13 bases from J, with 21 bases in between. The DNA of the CDR3 is TGTGCCAGCAGCCGCGCTAACATACTCCTGGGAGTCCTGACTTTC. This encodes CASSRANILLGVLTF.

This clonotype turned up a few times. V gene TRBV7-9 combines with J gene TRBJ2-3, with 13 bases aligning to TRBD2. With V trimmed by 5 bases and J by 5 bases, 1 base remained unmatched. From germline, CDR1 is SEHNR and CDR2 FQNEAQ (reference sequence). This CDR3 has 14 amino acids. DNA of the CDR3: TGTGCCAGCAGCACTAGCGGGGGGGGAGATACGCAGTATTTT. Translation: CASSTSGGGDTQYF.

In its sample, this clonotype was seen many times. The chain couples TRBV20-1 to TRBJ2-4; D possibly uses TRBD1 or TRBD2 (6 bases each). The CDR3 consists of 17 residues. Germline lookup yields CDR1 DFQATT and CDR2 SNEGSKA (reference sequence). With 2 bases removed from V and 0 bases from J, the gap between germline ends came to 17 bases. The CDR3 reads CSARTEGGYLAKNIQYF. Here the CDR3 DNA reads TGCAGTGCTAGAACGGAGGGGGGCTACTTAGCCAAAAACATTCAGTACTTC.

This clonotype turned up a few times. The chain couples TRBV20-1 to TRBJ2-3, with 11 nucleotides matching TRBD1. Germline V gives CDR1 DFQATT, CDR2 SNEGSKA (reference sequence). Trimming took 7 bases from V and 4 from J; bases not matched to a gene: 10. The CDR3 loop spans 15 amino acids. CDR3 nucleotides: TGCAGTGTAATCAGAGGACAGGGGGCATCAGATACGCAGTATTTT. It yields the protein CSVIRGQGASDTQYF.

This clonotype was detected only a few times. The chain joins TRBV12-3 or TRBV12-4 to TRBJ2-1, with 7 nucleotides matching TRBD2. J was trimmed by 1 base and V by 8 bases; bases with no gene match: 11. The CDR3 totals 16 residues. CDR3 in amino acids: CASVKGEGMSYNEQFF. CDR3 nucleotides: TGTGCCAGCGTCAAAGGGGAGGGGATGTCCTACAATGAGCAGTTCTTC.

The chain combines TRBV15 with TRBJ2-7; 10 bases are a match to TRBD1. V shed 1 base, J shed 3 bases, and the junction held 9 bases outside the gene matches. There are 17 residues in the CDR3. Germline loops: CDR1 LNHNV, CDR2 YYDKDF (reference sequence). CDR3 region: CATSRGHGTGVLYEQYF. The CDR3, as DNA: TGTGCCACCAGCAGAGGTCATGGGACAGGGGTACTCTACGAGCAGTACTTC.

Many counts were recorded for this clonotype. This chain connects TRBV12-3 or TRBV12-4 to TRBJ1-5; 9 bases are a match to TRBD1. This CDR3 has 14 amino acids. Germline trimming cut 5 bases from V and 5 bases from J; bases unmatched to any gene: 4. In nucleotides, the CDR3 is TGTGCCAGCAGTCGCACAGGGGGCTATCAGCCCCAGCATTTT. Translating it yields CASSRTGGYQPQHF.

The table lists this clonotype with many counts. The V call is TRBV11-2, the J call TRBJ2-1; D assignment may be TRBD1 or TRBD2 (5 bases each). The V gene lost 5 bases and the J gene lost 9 bases, with 17 bases spanning the gap. The germline gives CDR1 SGHAT, CDR2 FQNNGV. This CDR3 is built from 14 residues. The CDR3 sequence: CASSRGSGHREQFF. The CDR3 region has the DNA TGTGCCAGCAGCCGCGGGTCAGGGCATCGTGAGCAGTTCTTC.

The table lists this clonotype with a few counts. The CDR3 loop is CASSYSRNEQFF. CDR3 nucleotides: TGTGCCAGCAGTTACAGTCGAAATGAGCAGTTCTTC. The V gene is TRBV6-2 or TRBV6-3, the J gene TRBJ2-1; no reliable D call. This CDR3 has 12 amino acids. V was pared by 2 bases and J by 7 bases, with 6 bases between. CDR1 and CDR2 (germline): MNHEY, SVGEGT.

This clonotype appeared many times. This chain joins TRBV2 and TRBJ2-5; TRBD2 agrees at 10 bases. The CDR3 is 13 residues long. After removal of 5 bases from V and 4 bases from J, the junction contained 1 base not matched to a gene. Germline V CDR1 and CDR2: SNHLY, FYNNEI. The CDR3 DNA is TGTGCCAGCAGTCCTAGCGGGGGAGAGACCCAGTACTTC. Its protein is CASSPSGGETQYF.

This clonotype has just a few counts. This rearrangement joins TRBV5-6 to TRBJ2-7, with 7 bases fitting TRBD1. Germline-derived CDR1 and CDR2 are SGHDT and YYEEEE. With V trimmed by 3 bases and J by 6 bases, 3 bases remained unmatched. The CDR3 loop spans 12 amino acids. This CDR3 is CASSSTGTEQYF. The CDR3 coding sequence is TGTGCCAGCAGCTCGACAGGGACCGAGCAGTACTTC. Supplemented by reference TRBV5-6 and TRBJ2-7, the full variable domain reads DAGVTQSPTHLIKTRGQQVTLRCSPKSGHDTVSWYQQALGQGPQFIFQYYEEEERQRGNFPDRFSGHQFPNYSSELNVNALLLGDSALYLCASSSTGTEQYFGPGTRLTVT.

This clonotype was counted between two and nine times. This chain's CDR3 is CASSQDPPSGSEKLFF. The CDR3 DNA reads as TGTGCCAGCAGCCAAGACCCCCCGTCGGGGAGTGAAAAACTGTTTTTT. V and J are TRBV3-1 and TRBJ1-4, with D unclear. The ends were cut back, 0 bases at V and 7 bases at J, with 15 bases in the middle. From germline, CDR1 is LGHDT and CDR2 YNNKEL (reference sequence). This CDR3 spans 16 amino acids.

This clonotype appeared many times. V gene TRBV6-1 combines with J gene TRBJ1-1; D remains unclear. V lost 5 bases and J lost 0, with 7 bases in between. In germline, CDR1 is MNHNS, CDR2 SASEGT. The CDR3 consists of 13 residues. The CDR3 protein is CASSTTVNTEAFF. In DNA form, the CDR3 reads TGTGCCAGCAGTACCACAGTGAACACTGAAGCTTTCTTT.

This clonotype was seen ten or more times. This chain links TRBV11-2 with TRBJ2-7, with D hard to call. V lost 6 bases and J 5 bases, leaving 11 bases between the germline ends. Looked up from germline, CDR1 is SGHAT and CDR2 is FQNNGV. This CDR3 region has 12 residues. DNA for the CDR3: TGTGCCAGCAGTCGTGGTGGCAACGAGCAGTACTTC. Translated: CASSRGGNEQYF.

This clonotype was found many times. V usage is TRBV7-9 and J usage is TRBJ2-3; a possible D gene is TRBD2 (5 bases). Germline assignment: CDR1 SEHNR and CDR2 FQNEAQ (reference sequence). The CDR3 runs to 14 residues. V was pared by 5 bases and J by 0 bases, with 9 bases between. DNA of the CDR3: TGTGCCAGCAGCGAGGGCCTTAGCACAGATACGCAGTATTTT. It yields the protein CASSEGLSTDTQYF.